A selection of T cell receptor beta chains follows, all from one sample in a study of radiotherapy plus CTLA-4 blockade in lung cancer. The table came from immunoSEQ multiplex PCR; TCRdb's copy has only in-frame clones and leaves some out. The table shows tens of thousands of clones, with roughly 84% occurring only once. The source was peripheral blood, collected from a patient treated with radiotherapy plus ipilimumab. The origin of the receptors is a human donor with non-small cell lung cancer that progressed on radiotherapy plus ipilimumab. The CDR3 runs from the conserved cysteine through the conserved F or W. Each record gives: V gene, clone size, J gene, D gene, CDR3 protein, CDR3 DNA. The D gene is left open where the match is weak. Some rows have no size entry. The others give once, few or many, or a class for an expanded clone.

>TRBV9|-|TRBJ1-2|-
CASSVDGEGGYTF
TGTGCCAGCAGCGTAGACGGGGAAGGTGGCTACACCTTC
>TRBV7-3|-|TRBJ2-2|TRBD2
CASSSTSSGGGELFF
TGTGCCAGCAGCTCCACTAGCTCGGGAGGCGGGGAGCTGTTTTTT
>TRBV27|-|TRBJ2-7|-
CASSPSDGLQYF
TGTGCCAGCAGTCCCTCGGACGGTCTACAGTACTTC
>TRBV4-1|few|TRBJ1-3|TRBD1
CASSQAGPGQDSGVGNTIYF
TGCGCCAGCAGCCAAGCGGGGCCGGGACAGGACTCTGGGGTGGGAAACACCATATATTTT
>TRBV28|-|TRBJ1-1|-
CASSLYMDASTEAFF
TGTGCCAGCAGTTTATACATGGACGCTAGCACTGAAGCTTTCTTT
>TRBV5-4|-|TRBJ1-1|TRBD1
CASSPPGQGYTEAFF
TGTGCCAGCAGCCCGCCGGGACAGGGCTATACTGAAGCTTTCTTT
>TRBV28|-|TRBJ1-1|-
CASSLADRLNTEAFF
TGTGCCAGCAGCTTAGCAGACAGGTTGAACACTGAAGCTTTCTTT
>TRBV6-5|few|TRBJ1-1|-
CASSSSVNTEAFF
TGTGCCAGCAGTTCCAGCGTGAACACTGAAGCTTTCTTT
>TRBV6-1|-|TRBJ2-4|-
CASRTTGSKNIQYF
TGTGCCAGCAGGACAACAGGGTCCAAAAACATTCAGTACTTC
>TRBV7-8|-|TRBJ2-1|TRBD1
CASSIDRANEQFF
TGTGCCAGCAGCATCGACAGGGCCAATGAGCAGTTCTTC
>TRBV2|-|TRBJ2-2|TRBD2
CASSGTSGNTGELFF
TGTGCCAGCAGTGGTACTAGCGGAAACACCGGGGAGCTGTTTTTT
>TRBV7-8|-|TRBJ1-5|TRBD1
CASSLAWTGAQPQHF
TGTGCCAGCAGCTTAGCTTGGACAGGGGCTCAGCCCCAGCATTTT
>TRBV4-2|few|TRBJ2-1|-
CASSQDFEVPSNEQFF
TGTGCCAGCAGCCAAGACTTTGAGGTGCCGAGCAATGAGCAGTTCTTC
>TRBV28|-|TRBJ2-2|TRBD2
CASSLLAGVDTGELFF
TGTGCCAGCAGTTTATTAGCGGGAGTTGATACCGGGGAGCTGTTTTTT
>TRBV4-2|-|TRBJ1-1|-
CASSQVQGRDTEAFF
TGTGCCAGCAGCCAAGTCCAGGGGAGGGACACTGAAGCTTTCTTT
>TRBV10-2|once|TRBJ1-5|TRBD1
CASSRDRNQPQHF
TGCGCCAGCAGTCGGGACAGAAATCAGCCCCAGCATTTT
>TRBV5-6|-|TRBJ1-1|-
CASSFQGFLNTEAFF
TGTGCCAGCAGCTTCCAGGGGTTTTTGAACACTGAAGCTTTCTTT